These 23 T cell receptor beta chains share one sample of origin, sequenced in a study of graft-versus-host responses after intestinal transplantation. This table comes from immunoSEQ multiplex PCR, and its TCRdb copy is limited to in-frame clones, with some not included. The sample includes 80,000 to 100,000 clones, 85% to 90% seen only once; the top ten take around 0.1%. No antigen has been assigned to these receptors. Sequenced here: unstimulated CD4+ T cells sorted from spleen or lymph node cells, sampled before intestinal transplant. Receptors were obtained from a human donor who received an intestinal transplant.

This clone was seen just once. The genes are TRBV19 and TRBJ1-2; D call uncertain. CDR1 is LNHDA, CDR2 SQIVND, per germline (reference sequence). The CDR3 length is 13 residues. V was shortened by 7 bases and J by 2 bases, with 11 bases between the two germline ends. CDR3 amino acids: CASKQTSNYGYTF. The CDR3 DNA follows: TGTGCCAGTAAGCAGACATCCAACTATGGCTACACCTTC.

The count of this clone is one. The chain is built from TRBV6-7 and TRBJ1-1; TRBD1 might be the D (5 bases). TRBV6-7 is recorded as an ORF, its role being uncertain. The CDR3 is made up of 13 amino acids. The V and J ends lost 8 bases and 5 bases respectively, with 15 bases between them. The CDR3 reads CASQVGGGTEAFF. DNA for the CDR3: TGTGCCAGCCAGGTGGGGGGGGGTACTGAAGCTTTCTTT.

The J gene is TRBJ1-3, the V gene TRBV5-1; TRBD1 might be the D (6 bases). The length of the CDR3 is 14 residues. The V gene's germline CDR1 is SGHRS and CDR2 YFSETQ. Trimming pared 4 bases from V and 2 bases from J, leaving 10 bases between. Here the CDR3 DNA reads TGCGCCAGCAGCCCAAACAGGGCTGGAAACACCATATATTTT. Its protein product is CASSPNRAGNTIYF.

V and J are TRBV19 and TRBJ2-7; 9 nucleotides match TRBD1. The CDR3 is made up of 12 amino acids. V trimming: 3 bases; J trimming: 6 bases; junction bases outside the gene matches: 0. The germline V gene encodes CDR1 LNHDA and CDR2 SQIVND (reference sequence). CDR3: CASSMTGGEQYF. The CDR3 DNA follows: TGTGCCAGTAGTATGACAGGGGGCGAGCAGTACTTC.

The table lists this clone with a few counts. V usage is TRBV29-1 and J usage is TRBJ1-5; D perhaps matches TRBD1 (5 bases). Germline assignment: CDR1 SQVTM and CDR2 ANQGSEA. The CDR3 is made up of 11 amino acids. Between the trimmed V and J ends, which lost 7 bases and 2 bases, there was a span of 6 bases. The CDR3 region is CSEGRNQPQHF. In DNA, the CDR3 is TGCAGCGAGGGGCGCAATCAGCCCCAGCATTTT.

This chain joins TRBV6-6 and TRBJ1-1; no firm D call. Trimming pared 8 bases from V and 5 bases from J, leaving 9 bases between. Germline values: CDR1 MNHNY, CDR2 SVGAGI (reference sequence). There are 11 residues in the CDR3. Here the CDR3 DNA reads TGTGCCAGCGATCGGGGAACTGAAGCTTTCTTT. It specifies CASDRGTEAFF.

The rearrangement joins TRBV7-9 to TRBJ2-1; 9 positions agree with TRBD2. This CDR3 comprises 11 residues. From germline, CDR1 is SEHNR and CDR2 FQNEAQ (reference sequence). With V trimmed by 4 bases and J by 16 bases, 5 bases remained unmatched. The CDR3 region has the DNA TGTGCCAGCAGCTGGGAGCGGGGGGCCTTCTTC. Translating gives CASSWERGAFF.

This clone is a singleton in its sample. The V call is TRBV9, the J call TRBJ2-1; 10 nucleotides align to TRBD1. Germline CDR1 reads SGDLS; CDR2 reads YYNGEE. This CDR3 has 16 amino acids. The J segment lost 1 base and the V segment lost 4 bases, leaving 5 bases of the junction unmatched. CDR3 in DNA: TGTGCCAGCAGCAAAGGACAGGGGGTATCCTACAATGAGCAGTTCTTC. As protein: CASSKGQGVSYNEQFF.

The V call is TRBV6-1, the J call TRBJ1-1; D gene uncertain. Germline CDR1 reads MNHNS; CDR2 reads SASEGT. The CDR3 loop spans 14 amino acids. V was pared by 7 bases and J by 1 base, with 13 bases between. The CDR3 nucleotides are TGTGCCAGCATCGGACTCGGAGGGAACACTGAAGCTTTCTTT. This encodes CASIGLGGNTEAFF.

The CDR3 DNA reads TGTGCCAGCGGACAGCCGGGACAGCGGTACTTC. Protein sequence: CASGQPGQRYF. This chain uses TRBV27 with TRBJ2-7; 7 bases are a match to TRBD1. The J segment lost 12 bases and the V segment lost 8 bases, leaving 10 bases of the junction unmatched. The CDR3 is made up of 11 amino acids. Germline V gene lookup returns CDR1 MNHEY and CDR2 SMNVEV (reference sequence).

This rearrangement joins TRBV10-3 to TRBJ1-6, with 8 bases aligning to TRBD1. The CDR3 is 14 residues long. Germline CDR1 and CDR2: ENHRY and SYGVKD. V dropped 6 bases and J dropped 9; count of bases not matched to a gene: 7. CDR3 sequence (DNA): TGTGCCATCAGCGCAGGGGGCACAGGTTCACCCCTCCACTTT. This codes for CAISAGGTGSPLHF.

The chain has TRBV27 and TRBJ2-2, with D tentatively TRBD1 (5 bases). Trimming left V 5 bases short and J 5 bases short, with 9 bases between. Germline V CDR1 and CDR2: MNHEY, SMNVEV (reference sequence). CDR3 length equals 13 residues. Here the CDR3 reads CASSRQGTGELFF. The CDR3 region has the DNA TGTGCCAGCAGTCGTCAGGGTACCGGGGAGCTGTTTTTT.

This chain connects TRBV20-1 to TRBJ2-2; D perhaps matches TRBD1 (6 bases). From germline, CDR1 is DFQATT and CDR2 SNEGSKA (reference sequence). The CDR3 is 11 residues long. Trimming removed 3 bases from V and 8 bases from J, with 7 bases in between. The CDR3 nucleotides are TGCAGTGCTAGGGGGGCAGGGGAGCTGTTTTTT. It is translated as CSARGAGELFF.

CDR3 DNA: TGTGCCAGCAGGCTCCGAGAACCCAATCAGCCCCAGCATTTT. Its protein is CASRLREPNQPQHF. The rearrangement uses TRBV6-1 and TRBJ1-5; unclear D gene. Trimming left V 6 bases short and J 3 bases short, with 12 bases between. The CDR3 totals 14 residues. Per the germline V gene, CDR1 is MNHNS and CDR2 is SASEGT.

V is TRBV11-2 and J is TRBJ1-1; D gene unclear. Germline loops: CDR1 SGHAT, CDR2 FQNNGV. The V end was cut by 6 bases, the J end by 2 bases, with 7 bases between. There are 12 residues in the CDR3. As DNA, the CDR3 is TGTGCCAGCAGTGGGCTTAACACTGAAGCTTTCTTT. Its protein product is CASSGLNTEAFF.

This chain uses TRBV5-5 with TRBJ1-2; the D gene is possibly TRBD1 (5 bases). The CDR3 contains 13 residues. CDR1 SGHKS and CDR2 YYEKEE come from the germline V gene (reference sequence). Trimming removed 6 bases at V and 6 bases at J, with 15 bases between. Here the CDR3 reads CASIIPTGDGYTF. The CDR3 DNA sequence: TGTGCCAGCATTATTCCGACGGGGGATGGCTACACCTTC.

V is TRBV7-9 and J is TRBJ1-1; 9 bases are shared with TRBD1. This CDR3 is built from 16 residues. Germline V CDR1 and CDR2: SEHNR, FQNEAQ (reference sequence). The junction had 8 bases not matched to a gene; V was cut back by 5 bases and J by 1 base. CDR3: CASSLPPGQGNTEAFF. CDR3 sequence (DNA): TGTGCCAGCAGCCTACCCCCGGGACAGGGGAACACTGAAGCTTTCTTT.

This clone turned up a few times. This chain connects TRBV9 to TRBJ1-4; a weak D match, TRBD1 (6 bases). The CDR3 has 15 amino acids. V lost 4 bases and J lost 6, with 16 bases in between. Germline loops: CDR1 SGDLS, CDR2 YYNGEE. The CDR3 loop is CASSMTTGKDEKLFF. The CDR3 bases are TGTGCCAGCAGCATGACGACAGGCAAGGATGAAAAACTGTTTTTT.

The sample holds a few counts of this clone. The V call is TRBV5-4, the J call TRBJ2-3; D not certain. The CDR3 contains 12 residues. Trimming cost V 1 base and J 3 bases, with 3 bases left between them. From germline, CDR1 is SGHNT and CDR2 YYREEE (reference sequence). This chain's CDR3 is CASSLSTDTQYF. In nucleotides, the CDR3 is TGTGCCAGCAGCTTGTCGACAGATACGCAGTATTTT.

This clone has a handful of counts. The chain is built from TRBV4-1 and TRBJ1-1; a possible D gene is TRBD1 (6 bases). The CDR3 runs 18 residues. V dropped 1 base and J dropped 0 bases, with 18 bases sitting between them. Germline CDR1 reads MGHRA; CDR2 reads YSYEKL. The CDR3 DNA is TGCGCCAGCAGCCAAGTTACCCGGTTCACAGGGCTGAACACTGAAGCTTTCTTT. Protein product: CASSQVTRFTGLNTEAFF.

The rearrangement joins TRBV5-6 to TRBJ2-1; weak D call: TRBD1 (5 bases). V lost 0 bases to trimming and J lost 1 base, with 11 bases between them. The CDR3 totals 16 residues. Germline CDR1 reads SGHDT; CDR2 reads YYEEEE. In DNA form, the CDR3 reads TGTGCCAGCAGCTTGGGGCTGGGGCGGTCCTACAATGAGCAGTTCTTC. Protein sequence: CASSLGLGRSYNEQFF. Full variable domain (missing parts from reference TRBV5-6 and TRBJ2-1): DAGVTQSPTHLIKTRGQQVTLRCSPKSGHDTVSWYQQALGQGPQFIFQYYEEEERQRGNFPDRFSGHQFPNYSSELNVNALLLGDSALYLCASSLGLGRSYNEQFFGPGTRLTVL.

This chain joins TRBV6-1 and TRBJ1-1; D is perhaps TRBD1 (6 bases). Trimming removed 6 bases from V and 4 bases from J, with 15 bases in between. This CDR3 region has 14 residues. In germline, CDR1 is MNHNS, CDR2 SASEGT. The CDR3: CASSLPGVITEAFF. Written as DNA, the CDR3 is TGTGCCAGCAGCTTACCAGGGGTTATCACTGAAGCTTTCTTT.

V gene TRBV20-1 combines with J gene TRBJ1-2, with a weak D call TRBD1 (6 bases). Germline CDR1 DFQATT, CDR2 SNEGSKA (reference sequence). V was pared by 6 bases and J by 8 bases, with 13 bases between. The CDR3 is 11 amino acids. The CDR3 DNA follows: TGCAGTGCCCCAGGGGAAAACGGCTACACCTTC. Translation: CSAPGENGYTF.